This is a list of T cell receptor beta chains from one sample in a study of blood T cell repertoires in COVID-19. The table came from immunoSEQ multiplex PCR; TCRdb's copy has only in-frame clones and leaves some out. The sample records hundreds of thousands of clones, approximately 87% being singletons. The sample taken for sequencing was peripheral blood. Every receptor here comes from a woman aged 50 to 60 with active or convalescent COVID-19. The CDR3 runs from the conserved cysteine through the conserved F or W. D genes are given only for firm matches. Rows give clone size only sometimes, using once, few, many, or a class for an expanded clone.

J	size	D	V	CDR3	DNA
TRBJ1-3	NA	TRBD1	TRBV19	CASSVRQGHAIYF	TGTGCCAGTAGTGTGAGACAGGGGCACGCCATATATTTT
TRBJ2-1	NA	TRBD2	TRBV5-1	CASSLGASGGQDNEQFF	TGCGCCAGCAGCTTGGGGGCTAGCGGGGGCCAGGACAATGAGCAGTTCTTC
TRBJ2-1	NA	NA	TRBV19	CAVRAEGNEQFF	TGTGCCGTAAGGGCGGAGGGCAATGAGCAGTTCTTC
TRBJ2-7	NA	TRBD1	TRBV10-3	CAISRDRDSYEQYF	TGTGCCATCAGTCGGGACAGGGATTCCTACGAGCAGTACTTC
TRBJ2-6	NA	NA	TRBV21-1	CASSIMPYSGANVLTF	TGTGCCAGCAGCATAATGCCCTACTCTGGGGCCAACGTCCTGACTTTC
TRBJ1-3	NA	TRBD1	TRBV10-3	CAISESRDSGNTIYF	TGTGCCATCAGTGAGTCCCGGGACAGTGGAAACACCATATATTTT
TRBJ2-7	once	TRBD1	TRBV29-1	CSVEDRGYEQYF	TGCAGCGTTGAGGACAGGGGTTACGAGCAGTACTTC
TRBJ1-2	NA	NA	TRBV10-3	CAISEELFYGYTF	TGTGCCATCAGTGAGGAGCTTTTCTATGGCTACACCTTC
TRBJ2-7	few	TRBD2	TRBV6-2/TRBV6-3	CASSYDGRVDEQYF	TGTGCCAGCAGTTACGATGGGAGGGTCGACGAGCAGTACTTC
TRBJ1-4	NA	NA	TRBV7-2	CASSLAPGPATNEKLFF	TGTGCCAGCAGCTTAGCGCCAGGGCCTGCAACTAATGAAAAACTGTTTTTT
TRBJ2-5	NA	NA	TRBV4-1	CASSQAGGAWKTQYF	TGCGCCAGCAGCCAAGCTGGGGGGGCCTGGAAGACCCAGTACTTC
TRBJ2-3	NA	TRBD2	TRBV5-4	CASSRTSGGATDTQYF	TGTGCCAGCAGCCGGACTAGCGGGGGGGCCACAGATACGCAGTATTTT
TRBJ1-6	NA	TRBD1	TRBV6-5	CASSLDRSPLHF	TGTGCCAGCAGCCTGGACAGGTCACCCCTCCACTTT
TRBJ1-2	NA	TRBD1	TRBV19	CASSFKGGQNYGYTF	TGTGCCAGTAGTTTCAAGGGGGGACAGAACTATGGCTACACCTTC
TRBJ2-7	NA	NA	TRBV30	CAWSLRGANEQYF	TGTGCCTGGAGCTTGCGGGGAGCCAACGAGCAGTACTTC
TRBJ1-2	NA	NA	TRBV5-6	CASSGAGIESYGYTF	TGTGCCAGCAGCGGAGCAGGGATTGAATCATATGGCTACACCTTC
TRBJ2-2	NA	TRBD2	TRBV5-4	CASSRAAGVTGELFF	TGTGCCAGCAGCCGAGCAGCGGGAGTGACCGGGGAGCTGTTTTTT
TRBJ2-7	NA	NA	TRBV18	CASSPRPRTYEQYF	TGTGCCAGCTCACCACGTCCGAGAACCTACGAGCAGTACTTC
TRBJ1-2	NA	TRBD1	TRBV11-2	CASSTGTGENYGYTF	TGTGCCAGCAGCACCGGGACAGGGGAGAACTATGGCTACACCTTC
TRBJ1-1	NA	NA	TRBV5-4	CASSHQQGPTEAFF	TGTGCCAGCAGCCATCAACAGGGCCCCACTGAAGCTTTCTTT
TRBJ1-1	once	NA	TRBV3-1/TRBV3-2	CASSQFYKRSNTEAFF	TGTGCCAGCAGCCAATTTTATAAAAGGAGTAACACTGAAGCTTTCTTT
TRBJ2-7	NA	TRBD1	TRBV27	CASTSRVQGAYEQYF	TGTGCCAGCACATCCCGCGTCCAGGGGGCCTACGAGCAGTACTTC
TRBJ2-1	once	NA	TRBV5-1	CASSLASAGTPNEQFF	TGCGCCAGCAGCTTGGCATCGGCAGGAACTCCCAATGAGCAGTTCTTC
TRBJ2-7	few	TRBD1	TRBV5-4	CASSLPDRGYEQYF	TGTGCCAGCAGCTTGCCGGACAGGGGGTACGAGCAGTACTTC
TRBJ2-4	NA	NA	TRBV28	CASRLRGGPRSIQYF	TGTGCCAGCAGGTTAAGGGGAGGTCCTAGAAGCATTCAGTACTTC
TRBJ1-5	NA	TRBD1	TRBV24-1	CATSDGTGLGNQPQHF	TGTGCCACCAGTGATGGGACAGGGTTGGGCAATCAGCCCCAGCATTTT
TRBJ1-6	NA	TRBD1	TRBV5-4	CASSRGQSRTAPLHF	TGTGCCAGCAGCAGGGGACAGTCGCGTACGGCACCCCTCCACTTT
TRBJ2-5	NA	TRBD1	TRBV29-1	CSVIQGEETQYF	TGCAGCGTGATACAGGGGGAAGAGACCCAGTACTTC
TRBJ2-1	NA	NA	TRBV12-1	CASSFSGLAHNEQFF	TGTGCCAGCAGCTTTTCGGGACTAGCTCACAATGAGCAGTTCTTC
TRBJ2-3	NA	TRBD2	TRBV3-1/TRBV3-2	CASSPSPTSGAITDTQYF	TGTGCCAGCAGCCCTTCCCCCACTAGCGGGGCTATCACAGATACGCAGTATTTT
TRBJ2-2	NA	NA	TRBV19	CASTKFNGELFF	TGTGCCAGTACTAAATTTAACGGGGAGCTGTTTTTT
TRBJ1-2	NA	TRBD1	TRBV3-1/TRBV3-2	CASGGLGQGVYTF	TGTGCCAGCGGGGGTCTGGGACAGGGAGTTTACACCTTC
TRBJ2-1	NA	TRBD2	TRBV9	CASSVGLLADYNEQFF	TGTGCCAGCAGCGTAGGTCTGCTAGCGGACTACAATGAGCAGTTCTTC
TRBJ2-1	NA	TRBD2	TRBV27	CASSFGAGAPNNEQFF	TGTGCCAGCAGTTTCGGAGCGGGGGCCCCAAACAATGAGCAGTTCTTC
TRBJ1-1	NA	TRBD1	TRBV11-2	CASRGQDNTEAFF	TGTGCCAGCCGCGGACAGGATAACACTGAAGCTTTCTTT
TRBJ2-5	NA	NA	TRBV28	CASSVGQETQYF	TGTGCCAGCAGTGTCGGGCAAGAGACCCAGTACTTC
TRBJ2-7	NA	TRBD1	TRBV5-1	CASSSGQGPSEQYF	TGCGCCAGCAGCTCGGGACAGGGACCCTCCGAGCAGTACTTC
TRBJ1-2	NA	NA	TRBV7-9	CASSLGGGLSARGYTF	TGTGCCAGCAGCTTAGGCGGGGGACTTTCAGCTCGTGGCTACACCTTC
TRBJ2-7	NA	TRBD1	TRBV23-1	CASRYRDSQNRNSSYEQYF	TGCGCCAGCAGATACCGGGACAGTCAGAATCGGAACAGCTCCTACGAGCAGTACTTC
TRBJ2-6	NA	NA	TRBV27	CASSHRSSGANVLTF	TGTGCCAGCAGCCACCGGAGTTCTGGGGCCAACGTCCTGACTTTC
TRBJ2-5	once	NA	TRBV18	CASSPGHQETQYF	TGTGCCAGCTCACCAGGGCATCAAGAGACCCAGTACTTC
TRBJ1-4	NA	NA	TRBV10-3	CAIRGGEATNEKLFF	TGTGCCATCCGGGGGGGGGAAGCGACTAATGAAAAACTGTTTTTT
TRBJ2-1	NA	TRBD2	TRBV18	CASSHGLAGGQIYNEQFF	TGTGCCAGCTCACACGGACTAGCGGGGGGTCAAATATACAATGAGCAGTTCTTC
TRBJ2-2	NA	NA	TRBV5-4	CASSSGLGGYTGELFF	TGTGCCAGCAGCTCCGGCCTTGGGGGGTACACCGGGGAGCTGTTTTTT
TRBJ2-7	NA	TRBD1	TRBV19	CASSRGDRGVIEQYF	TGTGCCAGTAGTCGTGGGGACAGGGGAGTGATCGAGCAGTACTTC
TRBJ2-1	NA	TRBD2	TRBV7-2	CASSLADSGRRPNEQFF	TGTGCCAGCAGCTTAGCTGACAGCGGGAGACGGCCCAATGAGCAGTTCTTC
TRBJ2-7	NA	NA	TRBV27	CASSLAPQLFYEQYF	TGTGCCAGCAGTTTAGCCCCCCAACTCTTCTACGAGCAGTACTTC
TRBJ2-5	once	TRBD1	TRBV5-4	CASSLGTGAQETQYF	TGTGCCAGCAGCTTGGGGACAGGGGCCCAAGAGACCCAGTACTTC
TRBJ1-5	NA	NA	TRBV19	CASSKAAGQPQHF	TGTGCCAGTAGTAAAGCAGCGGGTCAGCCCCAGCATTTT
TRBJ2-2	NA	TRBD1	TRBV7-9	CASSSGTGDTGELFF	TGTGCCAGCAGCTCGGGGACAGGGGACACCGGGGAGCTGTTTTTT
TRBJ2-3	NA	TRBD2	TRBV6-2/TRBV6-3	CASSYALKTSGKVYTQYF	TGTGCCAGCAGTTACGCCCTCAAAACTAGCGGGAAAGTGTATACGCAGTATTTT
TRBJ1-6	NA	TRBD1	TRBV23-1	CASSLPGTGSNSPLHF	TGCGCCAGCAGCCTTCCAGGGACAGGTTCTAATTCACCCCTCCACTTT
TRBJ1-1	few	NA	TRBV30	CAWSVSAATEAFF	TGTGCCTGGAGTGTATCAGCGGCCACTGAAGCTTTCTTT